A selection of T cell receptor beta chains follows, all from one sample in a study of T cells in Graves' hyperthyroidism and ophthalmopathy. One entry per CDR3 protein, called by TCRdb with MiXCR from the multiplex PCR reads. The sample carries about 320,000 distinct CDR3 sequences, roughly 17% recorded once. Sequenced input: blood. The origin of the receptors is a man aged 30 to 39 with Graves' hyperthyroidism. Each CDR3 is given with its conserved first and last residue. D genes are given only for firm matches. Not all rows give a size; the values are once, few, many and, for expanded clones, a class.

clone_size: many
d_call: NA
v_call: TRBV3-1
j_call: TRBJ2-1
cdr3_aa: CASSQGNEQFF
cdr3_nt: TGTGCCAGCAGCCAGGGAAATGAGCAGTTCTTC

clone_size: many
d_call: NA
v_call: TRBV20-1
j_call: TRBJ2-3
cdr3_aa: CSATRTASTDTQYF
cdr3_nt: TGCAGTGCTACCCGGACCGCAAGCACAGATACGCAGTATTTT

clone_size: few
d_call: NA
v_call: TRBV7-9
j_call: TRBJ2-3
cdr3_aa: CASSLDVGLTDTQYF
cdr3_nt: TGTGCCAGCAGCTTAGATGTGGGGCTCACAGATACGCAGTATTTT

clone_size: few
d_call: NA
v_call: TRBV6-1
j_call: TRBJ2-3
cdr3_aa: CAISWVGGRTTDTQYF
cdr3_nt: TGTGCCATCTCCTGGGTAGGGGGGAGAACCACAGATACGCAGTATTTT

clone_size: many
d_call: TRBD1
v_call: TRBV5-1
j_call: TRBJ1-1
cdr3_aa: CASREQGALTEAFF
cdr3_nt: TGCGCCAGCAGAGAACAGGGGGCGCTTACTGAAGCTTTCTTT

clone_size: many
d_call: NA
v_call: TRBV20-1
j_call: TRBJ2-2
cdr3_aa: CSARVRANTGELFF
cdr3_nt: TGCAGTGCTAGAGTAAGAGCAAACACCGGGGAGCTGTTTTTT

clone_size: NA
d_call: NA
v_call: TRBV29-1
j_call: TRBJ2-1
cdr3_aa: CSARRSDNEQFF
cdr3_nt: TGCAGCGCACGAAGATCGGACAATGAGCAGTTCTTC

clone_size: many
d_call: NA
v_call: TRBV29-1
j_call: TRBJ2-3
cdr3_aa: CSVDNRRGLSDTQYF
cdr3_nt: TGCAGCGTTGACAATCGGCGGGGCCTGTCAGATACGCAGTATTTT

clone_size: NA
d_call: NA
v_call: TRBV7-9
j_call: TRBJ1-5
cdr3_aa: CASSPQEGQPQHF
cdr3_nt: TGTGCCAGCAGCCCCCAAGAGGGTCAGCCCCAGCATTTT

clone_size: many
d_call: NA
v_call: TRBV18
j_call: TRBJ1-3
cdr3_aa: CASSLQGYSGNTIYF
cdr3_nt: TGTGCCAGCTCACTACAGGGCTACTCTGGAAACACCATATATTTT

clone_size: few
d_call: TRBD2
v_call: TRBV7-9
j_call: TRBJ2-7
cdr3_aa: CASSLEAAGGWYEQYF
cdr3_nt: TGTGCCAGCAGCTTGGAAGCCGCGGGAGGGTGGTACGAGCAGTACTTC

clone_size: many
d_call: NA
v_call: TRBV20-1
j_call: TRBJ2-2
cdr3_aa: CSARTPTRNTGELFF
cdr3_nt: TGCAGTGCTAGGACGCCAACTCGTAACACCGGGGAGCTGTTTTTT

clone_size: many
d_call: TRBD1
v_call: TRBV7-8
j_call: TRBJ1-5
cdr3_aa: CASSSSRDRPYQPQHF
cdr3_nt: TGTGCCAGCAGCTCAAGCCGGGACAGGCCCTATCAGCCCCAGCATTTT

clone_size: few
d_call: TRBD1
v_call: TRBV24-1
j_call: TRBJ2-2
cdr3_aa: CATSDIKTGRNTGELFF
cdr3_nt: TGTGCCACCAGTGATATAAAGACAGGGAGGAACACCGGGGAGCTGTTTTTT

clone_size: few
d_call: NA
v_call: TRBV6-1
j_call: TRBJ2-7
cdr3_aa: CASSIQSRGTYEQYF
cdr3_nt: TGTGCCAGCAGTATCCAAAGCCGGGGAACCTACGAGCAGTACTTC

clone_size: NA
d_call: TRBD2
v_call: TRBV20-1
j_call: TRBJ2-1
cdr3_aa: CSARDLGREASYNEQFF
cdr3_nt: TGCAGTGCTAGAGATCTGGGTCGGGAGGCCTCCTACAATGAGCAGTTCTTC